A single sample is the source of the 8 T cell receptor beta chains below, sequenced in a study of liver allograft versus peripheral blood T cells. Overall study context: Comparisons were made between T cell receptor repertoires found in transplanted livers and those circulating in recipients' peripheral blood.

TCRdb used MiXCR to reprocess the reads, holding one entry per CDR3 protein. Altogether 2,500 to 3,500 distinct CDR3 sequences are present, about a sixth being singletons, with the ten largest covering over 6%. The receptors shown here come from a human patient who had a liver transplant. Some T cells may possibly be graft donor cells.

This clonotype is categorized as medium-sized (0.01 to 0.1%). The chain uses TRBV12-3 or TRBV12-4 and TRBJ2-1, with D possibly TRBD2 on 6 matching bases. The CDR3 sequence is 16 residues long. Trimming removed 6 bases from V and 4 bases from J, with 19 bases in between. The CDR3 protein is CASSNRWTTTYNEQFF. DNA of the CDR3: TGTGCCAGCAGCAATCGCTGGACTACAACTTACAATGAGCAGTTCTTC.

The V gene is TRBV19, the J gene TRBJ2-5; TRBD2 agrees at 12 bases. The CDR3 length is 17 residues. Germline lookup yields CDR1 LNHDA and CDR2 SQIVND (reference sequence). V lost 4 bases, J lost 3 bases, and 9 bases stayed unmatched. The CDR3 sequence: CASSTRGLAGIKETQYF. CDR3 in DNA: TGTGCCAGTAGTACCCGAGGACTAGCGGGAATTAAAGAGACCCAGTACTTC.

This clonotype is deemed medium-sized. The genes are TRBV12-3 or TRBV12-4 and TRBJ1-4, with TRBD1 matching over 8 bases. The CDR3 spans 16 residues. J gave up 11 bases and V 7 bases, and 18 bases lay outside the gene matches. CDR3 in DNA: TGTGCCAGCACCCTGGGGATGCCGGGACAGGCTGGGAAACTGTTTTTT. The encoded protein is CASTLGMPGQAGKLFF.

V gene TRBV20-1 combines with J gene TRBJ1-1, with TRBD1 matching 9 bases. CDR1 DFQATT and CDR2 SNEGSKA come from the germline V gene (reference sequence). The CDR3 is 13 amino acids. The CDR3 loop reads CSGDRGGYTEAFF. CDR3 in DNA: TGCAGCGGTGACAGGGGGGGATATACTGAAGCTTTCTTT.

In its sample, this clonotype ranks as medium-sized. The V gene is TRBV19, the J gene TRBJ1-5; no definite D call. The germline V and J ends were trimmed by 4 bases and 2 bases, with 12 bases remaining between them. Germline V gene data show CDR1 as LNHDA and CDR2 as SQIVND (reference sequence). CDR3 length: 15 residues. In nucleotides, the CDR3 is TGTGCCAGTAGTACCCTGGGTGGGGGCAATCAGCCCCAGCATTTT. This sequence encodes CASSTLGGGNQPQHF. Combining the CDR3 with reference TRBV19 and TRBJ1-5 gives the whole variable domain DGGITQSPKYLFRKEGQNVTLSCEQNLNHDAMYWYRQDPGQGLRLIYYSQIVNDFQKGDIAEGYSVSREKKESFPLTVTSAQKNPTAFYLCASSTLGGGNQPQHFGDGTRLSIL.

The chain couples TRBV19 to TRBJ1-5; TRBD1 might be the D (5 bases). Germline V gene lookup returns CDR1 LNHDA and CDR2 SQIVND (reference sequence). The V end was cut by 5 bases, the J end by 2 bases, with 10 bases between. The CDR3 loop spans 14 amino acids. In nucleotides, the CDR3 is TGTGCCAGTAGTGGACAAGGAGGCAATCAGCCCCAGCATTTT. Its translation is CASSGQGGNQPQHF.

This clonotype ranks as medium-sized. The gene calls are TRBV6-6 and TRBJ2-2; D perhaps matches TRBD1 (6 bases). Germline assignment: CDR1 MNHNY and CDR2 SVGAGI (reference sequence). This CDR3 contains 14 residues. V was cut by 8 bases and J by 0 bases, with 10 bases left in between. In nucleotides, the CDR3 is TGTGCCAGCCTAACAGGGACGAACACCGGGGAGCTGTTTTTT. This codes for CASLTGTNTGELFF.

This clonotype was observed a few times. The chain carries TRBV30 and TRBJ1-1, with D perhaps matching TRBD1 (6 bases). Germline CDR1 is GTSNPN and CDR2 is SVGIG (reference sequence). The CDR3 is 14 amino acids. Trimming pared 4 bases from V and 1 base from J, leaving 13 bases between. CDR3 coding DNA: TGTGCCTGGACGGGGGACATGGCGAACACTGAAGCTTTCTTT. Translation gives CAWTGDMANTEAFF.